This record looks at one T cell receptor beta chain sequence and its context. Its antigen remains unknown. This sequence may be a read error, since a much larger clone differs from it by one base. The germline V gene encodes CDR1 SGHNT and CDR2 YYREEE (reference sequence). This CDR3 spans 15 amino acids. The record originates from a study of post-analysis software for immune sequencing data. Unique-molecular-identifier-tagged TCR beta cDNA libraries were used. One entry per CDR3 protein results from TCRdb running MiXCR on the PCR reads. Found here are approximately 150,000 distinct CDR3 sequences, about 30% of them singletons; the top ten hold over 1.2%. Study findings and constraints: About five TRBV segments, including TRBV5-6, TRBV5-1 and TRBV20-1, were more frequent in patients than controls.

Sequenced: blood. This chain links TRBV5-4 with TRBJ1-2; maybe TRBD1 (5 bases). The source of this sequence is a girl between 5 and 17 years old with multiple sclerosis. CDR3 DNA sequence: TGTGCCAGCAGCTCACCGGGACGGGAGAACTATGGCGACACCTTC. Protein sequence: CASSSPGRENYGDTF.